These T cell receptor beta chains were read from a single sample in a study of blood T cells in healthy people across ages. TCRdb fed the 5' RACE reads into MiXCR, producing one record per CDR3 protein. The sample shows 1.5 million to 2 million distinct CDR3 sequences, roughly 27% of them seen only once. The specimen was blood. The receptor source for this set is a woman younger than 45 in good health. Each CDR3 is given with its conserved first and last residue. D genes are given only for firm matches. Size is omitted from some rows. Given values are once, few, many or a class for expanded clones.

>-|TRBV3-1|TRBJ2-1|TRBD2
CASSHQAGVDEQFF
TGTGCCAGCAGCCACCAAGCGGGAGTCGATGAGCAGTTCTTC
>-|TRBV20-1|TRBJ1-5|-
CSARDPVSDQPQHF
TGCAGTGCTAGAGATCCGGTCTCAGATCAGCCCCAGCATTTT
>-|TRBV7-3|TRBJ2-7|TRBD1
CASSLTGGANPEQYF
TGTGCCAGCAGCCTGACAGGGGGCGCGAATCCCGAGCAGTACTTC
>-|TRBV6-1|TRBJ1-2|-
CASRETGRDGYTF
TGTGCCAGCAGAGAGACAGGCCGTGATGGCTACACCTTC
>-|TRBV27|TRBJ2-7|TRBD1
CACRVTGEGYEQYF
TGTGCCTGCAGGGTCACAGGGGAAGGGTACGAGCAGTACTTC
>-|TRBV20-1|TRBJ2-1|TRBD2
CSASPGLAGLDEQFF
TGCAGTGCGAGCCCCGGTCTAGCGGGACTTGATGAGCAGTTCTTC
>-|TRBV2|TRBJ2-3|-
CASSEGISRVLDTQYF
TGTGCCAGCAGTGAGGGGATAAGCAGGGTATTGGATACGCAGTATTTT
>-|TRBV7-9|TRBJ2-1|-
CASSQSASRRVNDQFF
TGTGCCAGCAGCCAATCGGCTAGTAGGAGGGTCAATGATCAGTTCTTC
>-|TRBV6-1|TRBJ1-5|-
CPQHNQGHNQPQHF
TGTCCTCAGCACAATCAGGGGCACAATCAGCCCCAGCATTTT
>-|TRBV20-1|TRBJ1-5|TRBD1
CSAPTGGSNQPQHF
TGCAGTGCACCGACAGGGGGGAGCAATCAGCCCCAGCATTTT
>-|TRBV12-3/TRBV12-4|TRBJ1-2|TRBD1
CASAGGGRGLGGYTF
TGTGCCAGCGCTGGAGGAGGCAGGGGGCTGGGCGGCTACACCTTC
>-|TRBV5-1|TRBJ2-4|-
CASSRDREGEQYF
TGCGCCAGCAGCCGGGACCGAGAGGGGGAGCAGTACTTC
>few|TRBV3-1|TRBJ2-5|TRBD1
CASSQNDRGRVTQYF
TGTGCCAGCAGCCAAAACGACAGGGGGCGGGTGACCCAGTACTTC
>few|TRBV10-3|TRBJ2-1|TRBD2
CAISDPGTSGSYNEQFF
TGTGCCATCAGCGACCCTGGGACTAGCGGGAGCTACAATGAGCAGTTCTTC
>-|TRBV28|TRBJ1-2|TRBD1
CASSTRTGGDYGYTF
TGTGCCAGCAGTACGAGGACAGGGGGCGACTATGGCTACACCTTC
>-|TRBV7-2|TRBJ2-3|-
CASSLAGPGGGTDTQYF
TGTGCCAGCAGCTTAGCGGGGCCCGGGGGCGGGACAGATACGCAGTATTTT
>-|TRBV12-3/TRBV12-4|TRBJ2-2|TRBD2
CASSRGTSSGELFF
TGTGCCAGCAGTCGGGGGACTAGCAGCGGGGAGCTGTTTTTT
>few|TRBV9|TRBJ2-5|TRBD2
CASSAPDGLAKRETQYF
TGTGCCAGCAGCGCCCCTGACGGACTAGCGAAGAGGGAGACCCAGTACTTC
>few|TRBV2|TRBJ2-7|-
CAGGGGVSSYEQYF
TGTGCCGGCGGGGGCGGGGTGAGCTCCTACGAGCAGTACTTC
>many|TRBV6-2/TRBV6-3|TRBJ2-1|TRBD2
CASSYLPGGEGGEQFF
TGTGCCAGCAGTTACTTACCGGGGGGGGAGGGCGGTGAGCAGTTCTTC
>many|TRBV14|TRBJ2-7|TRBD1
CASSQGHRGPYEQYF
TGTGCCAGCAGCCAAGGGCACAGGGGGCCCTACGAGCAGTACTTC
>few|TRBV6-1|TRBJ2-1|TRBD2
CASWTSGGGNEQFF
TGTGCCAGTTGGACTAGCGGGGGGGGGAATGAGCAGTTCTTC
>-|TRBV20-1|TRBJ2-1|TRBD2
CSAGPVAGLSGGGSYNEQFF
TGCAGTGCTGGACCGGTCGCGGGGCTGAGCGGGGGGGGCTCCTACAATGAGCAGTTCTTC
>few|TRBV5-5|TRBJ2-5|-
CASTTLGLGFSEQYF
TGTGCCAGCACCACCCTTGGGCTAGGATTCAGTGAGCAGTACTTC
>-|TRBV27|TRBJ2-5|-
CASRPTNLEWETQYF
TGTGCCAGCAGACCCACTAATTTGGAATGGGAGACCCAGTACTTC
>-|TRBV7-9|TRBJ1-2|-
CVSRGPVANYGYTF
TGTGTCAGCCGGGGCCCGGTGGCTAACTATGGCTACACCTTC
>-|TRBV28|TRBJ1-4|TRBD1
CASSLPGQGLEKLFF
TGTGCCAGCAGTTTGCCGGGACAGGGCCTAGAAAAACTGTTTTTT
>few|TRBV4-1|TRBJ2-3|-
CASSHQVQDLQYF
TGCGCCAGCAGCCATCAAGTCCAGGACTTGCAGTATTTT
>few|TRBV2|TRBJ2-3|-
CASSEAGVRTDTQYF
TGTGCCAGCAGTGAAGCCGGGGTCCGCACAGATACGCAGTATTTT
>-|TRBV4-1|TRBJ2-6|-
CASSQVETSGANVLTF
TGCGCCAGCAGCCAAGTTGAGACCTCTGGGGCCAACGTCCTGACTTTC
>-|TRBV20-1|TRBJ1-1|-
CSASGPGKNTEAFF
TGCAGTGCTAGTGGGCCAGGGAAGAACACTGAAGCTTTCTTT
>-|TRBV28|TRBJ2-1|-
CASSSPAGRSSIYNEQFF
TGTGCCAGCAGCTCTCCGGCGGGGAGGTCATCTATCTACAATGAGCAGTTCTTC
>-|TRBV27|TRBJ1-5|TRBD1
CASRADRGGNQPQHF
TGTGCCAGCAGGGCGGACAGGGGGGGGAATCAGCCCCAGCATTTT
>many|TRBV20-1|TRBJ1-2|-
CSAIEGAYGYTF
TGCAGTGCTATCGAGGGAGCCTATGGCTACACCTTC
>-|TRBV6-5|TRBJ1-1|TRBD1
CASSSAGTGAEAFF
TGTGCCAGCAGTTCTGCCGGGACAGGGGCTGAAGCTTTCTTT
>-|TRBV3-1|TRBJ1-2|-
CASSLVLNRARNGYTF
TGTGCCAGCAGCCTCGTTTTAAACAGGGCTCGGAATGGCTACACCTTC
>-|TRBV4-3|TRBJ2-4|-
CASSRGIGSTNIQYF
TGCGCCAGCAGCCGAGGGATAGGATCTACGAACATTCAGTACTTC
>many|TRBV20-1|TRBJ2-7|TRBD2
CSASTSGKSYEQYF
TGCAGTGCTAGTACTAGCGGGAAATCCTACGAGCAGTACTTC